Each of the 3 T cell receptor beta chains below was sequenced from the same sample in a study of T-cell memory formation after mild COVID-19. A single record per CDR3 protein comes from TCRdb applying MiXCR to the 5' RACE reads. This sample carries about 150,000 distinct CDR3 sequences, about an eighth of them seen once, and the ten largest clones take approximately 3.4%. The source material was PBMCs or a T cell subset sorted from them (not recorded which). All receptors derive from a man younger than 35 who had mild COVID-19 (a few samples of this study predate the infection). Cell type and time point are not known.

This chain connects TRBV7-2 to TRBJ2-7, with D unclear. The CDR3 covers 13 residues. Germline values: CDR1 SGHTA, CDR2 FQGNSA. Trimming shortened V by 3 bases and J by 0 bases, and 6 bases separated the two germline ends. The CDR3: CASSFRISYEQYF. The CDR3 nucleotides read TGTGCCAGCAGCTTCAGAATCTCCTACGAGCAGTACTTC.

This clonotype appeared a few times. The gene calls are TRBV7-8 and TRBJ2-2; tentatively, D is TRBD1 (5 bases). Trimming took 5 bases from V and 1 from J, leaving 14 bases between them. This CDR3 has 16 residues. Germline loops: CDR1 SGHVS, CDR2 FQNEAQ. The CDR3 DNA follows: TGTGCCAGCAGCCCACGGCGGACACAGAACACCGGGGAGCTGTTTTTT. It translates to CASSPRRTQNTGELFF.

This clonotype was detected ten times or more. The chain joins TRBV20-1 to TRBJ1-5; 9 positions agree with TRBD1. The V and J ends lost 6 bases and 6 bases, in that order; junction bases with no gene match: 12. Germline assignment: CDR1 DFQATT and CDR2 SNEGSKA (reference sequence). The CDR3 sequence is 15 residues long. In nucleotides, the CDR3 is TGCAGTGCAGGCCCGGGACAGGGAGTGGCTCAGCCCCAGCATTTT. This encodes CSAGPGQGVAQPQHF.